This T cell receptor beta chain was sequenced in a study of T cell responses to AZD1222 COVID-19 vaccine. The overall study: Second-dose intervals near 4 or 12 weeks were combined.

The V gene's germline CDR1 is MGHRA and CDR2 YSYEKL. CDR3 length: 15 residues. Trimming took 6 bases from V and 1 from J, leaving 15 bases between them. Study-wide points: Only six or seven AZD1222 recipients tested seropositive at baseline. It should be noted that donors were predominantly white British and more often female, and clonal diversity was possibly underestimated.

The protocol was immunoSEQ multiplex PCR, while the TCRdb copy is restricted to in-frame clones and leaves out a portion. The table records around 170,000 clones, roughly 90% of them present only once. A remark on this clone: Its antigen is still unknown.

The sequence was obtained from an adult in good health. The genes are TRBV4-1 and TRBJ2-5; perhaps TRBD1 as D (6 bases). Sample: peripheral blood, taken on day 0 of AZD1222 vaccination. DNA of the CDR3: TGCGCCAGCAGTCATTCAGGGGAGTCCCAAGAGACCCAGTACTTC. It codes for CASSHSGESQETQYF.